Shown below are 27 T cell receptor beta chains from a single sample sequenced in a study of T cells in Graves' hyperthyroidism and ophthalmopathy. RNA transcripts served as the template for amplifying TCR beta CDR3 regions. The study used the HTBI primer set for a first-round RT-PCR of the TCR CDR3. TCRdb ran MiXCR on the multiplex PCR reads and lists one entry per CDR3 protein. The data show approximately 410,000 distinct CDR3 sequences, roughly 15% seen once. The specimen sequenced was blood. Every receptor here comes from a woman aged 18 to 35 with Graves' hyperthyroidism.

The V and J genes are TRBV7-9 and TRBJ2-4, with TRBD1 matching 9 bases. Germline CDR1 SEHNR, CDR2 FQNEAQ (reference sequence). The CDR3 runs 19 residues. J was trimmed by 3 bases and V by 3 bases; bases with no gene match: 15. DNA of the CDR3: TGTGCCAGCAGCTTCTGCAACCTGAGACAGGGGGTTTGCAAAAACATTCAGTACTTC. Its translation is CASSFCNLRQGVCKNIQYF.

This clonotype was seen many times. The chain combines TRBV28 with TRBJ2-3, with D perhaps matching TRBD1 (6 bases). Germline lookup yields CDR1 MDHEN and CDR2 SYDVKM. The CDR3 has 14 amino acids. V shed 4 bases and J shed 1 base, with 9 bases lying between them. The CDR3 loop is CASSWDKGTDTQYF. CDR3 in DNA: TGTGCCAGCAGTTGGGACAAAGGCACAGATACGCAGTATTTT.

This clonotype was found a few times. The chain is built from TRBV28 and TRBJ2-1; 7 bases are shared with TRBD2. The CDR3 has 15 residues. Trimming removed 4 bases from V and 5 bases from J; junction bases left unmatched: 8. CDR1 is MDHEN, CDR2 SYDVKM, per germline. The CDR3 nucleotides are TGTGCCAGCAGTTCCCCGGGACTACCAAACAATGAGCAGTTCTTC. Its translation: CASSSPGLPNNEQFF.

This clonotype has just a few counts. The chain recombines TRBV20-1 with TRBJ2-1, with 10 bases identical to TRBD2. Germline trimming cut 3 bases from V and 3 bases from J; bases unmatched to any gene: 2. This CDR3 has 14 amino acids. Germline CDR1 reads DFQATT; CDR2 reads SNEGSKA (reference sequence). The CDR3 reads CSASPSGSYNEQFF. The CDR3 DNA sequence: TGCAGTGCTAGCCCTAGCGGGAGCTACAATGAGCAGTTCTTC.

In its sample, this clonotype was seen many times. The V call is TRBV6-1, the J call TRBJ1-4; 10 positions match TRBD1. Germline trimming cut 1 base from V and 7 bases from J; bases unmatched to any gene: 0. Per germline, CDR1 MNHNS and CDR2 SASEGT. The CDR3 contains 14 residues. This CDR3 reads CASSEGQGAEKLFF. Here the CDR3 DNA reads TGTGCCAGCAGTGAAGGACAGGGGGCTGAAAAACTGTTTTTT.

This clonotype came up a few times. The V and J genes are TRBV15 and TRBJ2-7; perhaps D is TRBD1 or TRBD2 (6 bases each). The CDR3 runs 16 residues. Trimming took 7 bases from V and 2 from J, leaving 21 bases between them. Germline V CDR1 and CDR2: LNHNV, YYDKDF (reference sequence). The chain's CDR3 is CATTTLGGGPPYEQYF. The CDR3 nucleotides are TGTGCCACCACCACCCTAGGGGGAGGCCCCCCCTACGAGCAGTACTTC.

The rearrangement links TRBV5-1 to TRBJ2-2; TRBD2 aligns across 11 bases. V trimming: 3 bases; J trimming: 1 base; junction bases outside the gene matches: 11. This CDR3 has 19 amino acids. The germline gives CDR1 SGHRS, CDR2 YFSETQ. CDR3 sequence reads: CASSSGQGGLAGNTGELFF. The CDR3 nucleotides read TGCGCCAGCAGCTCGGGACAGGGAGGACTAGCGGGGAACACCGGGGAGCTGTTTTTT.

J is TRBJ2-5 and V is TRBV20-1, with 7 bases lining up with TRBD2. The CDR3 covers 13 residues. Germline-derived CDR1 and CDR2 are DFQATT and SNEGSKA (reference sequence). The V segment lost 4 bases and the J segment 3 bases; nucleotides outside the gene matches: 5. The CDR3 sequence is CSAIRTSKETQYF. In nucleotides, the CDR3 is TGCAGTGCTATTCGGACTAGTAAAGAGACCCAGTACTTC.

With regard to this clonotype: A much larger clone lies one base from this, so it may be a read error. The chain joins TRBV2 to TRBJ2-7; a possible D gene is TRBD1 (5 bases). The CDR3 loop spans 14 amino acids. CDR1 and CDR2 (germline): SNHLY, FYNNEI. Here the CDR3 reads CAGSETAGWYEQYF. The CDR3 DNA reads TGTGCCGGCAGTGAAACCGCAGGGTGGTACGAGCAGTACTTC.

This clonotype was picked up many times. V is TRBV6-2 or TRBV6-3 and J is TRBJ1-1, with D possibly matching TRBD1 (5 bases). Trimming shortened V by 5 bases and J by 1 base, and 14 bases separated the two germline ends. The CDR3 runs to 15 residues. Germline lookup yields CDR1 MNHEY and CDR2 SVGEGT. CDR3 protein: CASSSNRGTNTEAFF. For the CDR3, the DNA is TGTGCCAGCAGTAGCAATCGGGGGACGAACACTGAAGCTTTCTTT.

The chain joins TRBV20-1 to TRBJ2-4; D remains unclear. V lost 0 bases and J 0 bases, leaving 21 bases between the germline ends. Germline V CDR1 and CDR2: DFQATT, SNEGSKA (reference sequence). The CDR3 sequence is 19 residues long. CDR3 amino acids: CSARDRFRPPFLAKNIQYF. The CDR3 coding sequence is TGCAGTGCTAGAGATAGGTTTCGGCCCCCGTTCCTAGCCAAAAACATTCAGTACTTC.

Many counts were recorded for this clonotype. The chain recombines TRBV7-8 with TRBJ2-7; no definite D call. Germline CDR1 reads SGHVS; CDR2 reads FQNEAQ. The CDR3 has 13 residues. The ends were cut back, 0 bases at V and 2 bases at J, with 5 bases in the middle. CDR3 in amino acids: CASSLAPAYEQYF. CDR3 coding DNA: TGTGCCAGCAGCTTAGCCCCAGCCTACGAGCAGTACTTC. The full variable domain, rest sourced from reference TRBV7-8 and TRBJ2-7, is GAGVSQSPRYKVAKRGQDVALRCDPISGHVSLFWYQQALGQGPEFLTYFQNEAQLDKSGLPSDRFFAERPEGSVSTLKIQRTQQEDSAVYLCASSLAPAYEQYFGPGTRLTVT.

Ten or more counts support this clonotype. The V call is TRBV7-2, the J call TRBJ1-2, with D tentatively TRBD1 (5 bases). The germline V and J ends were trimmed by 7 bases and 3 bases, with 12 bases remaining between them. Germline V gene lookup returns CDR1 SGHTA and CDR2 FQGNSA. CDR3 length: 13 amino acids. CDR3 region: CASMVEGHYGYTF. CDR3 nucleotide sequence: TGTGCCAGCATGGTGGAGGGACACTATGGCTACACCTTC.

This clonotype was observed at least ten times. The chain links TRBV10-3 to TRBJ2-1, with 7 bases identical to TRBD2. This CDR3 comprises 15 residues. In germline, CDR1 is ENHRY, CDR2 SYGVKD. The J segment lost 8 bases and the V segment lost 2 bases, leaving 9 bases of the junction unmatched. In nucleotides, the CDR3 is TGTGCCATCAGTGAGCCCGTGCAGGGAGGGGATGAGCAGTTCTTC. Translated, it gives CAISEPVQGGDEQFF.

In its sample, this clonotype was seen many times. The rearrangement links TRBV20-1 to TRBJ1-2; 9 bases are shared with TRBD1. Germline assignment: CDR1 DFQATT and CDR2 SNEGSKA (reference sequence). V lost 6 bases, J lost 8 bases, and 10 bases stayed unmatched. The CDR3 consists of 13 residues. The CDR3 loop is CSASGQGMGGYTF. The CDR3 DNA reads as TGCAGTGCAAGCGGACAGGGGATGGGGGGCTACACCTTC.

In this sample, this clonotype turned up a few times. This may arise from a read error, as a much more abundant clone is one base away. The V call is TRBV12-3 or TRBV12-4, the J call TRBJ1-2, with 7 nucleotides matching TRBD1. V trimming: 6 bases; J trimming: 3 bases; junction bases outside the gene matches: 7. This CDR3 comprises 14 residues. The CDR3 coding sequence is TGTGCCAGCAGCGCCGGGACAGCTCACTATGGCTACACCTTC. As protein: CASSAGTAHYGYTF.

This clonotype was picked up many times. V gene TRBV3-1 combines with J gene TRBJ2-1, with 10 positions matching TRBD2. V gave up 7 bases and J gave up 4 bases; unmatched junction bases: 4. Germline V gene lookup returns CDR1 LGHDT and CDR2 YNNKEL (reference sequence). The CDR3 runs 14 residues. The CDR3 is CASTATSGYNEQFF. For the CDR3, the DNA is TGTGCCAGCACCGCGACTAGCGGGTACAATGAGCAGTTCTTC.

Only a few counts were recorded for this clonotype. This chain uses TRBV6-4 with TRBJ2-2; unclear D gene. The germline gives CDR1 MRHNA, CDR2 SNTAGT. The CDR3 is made up of 16 amino acids. V lost 7 bases, J lost 0 bases, and 15 bases lay in between. CDR3 sequence: CASTQDGIANTGELFF. In DNA, the CDR3 is TGTGCCAGCACCCAAGACGGAATAGCGAACACCGGGGAGCTGTTTTTT.

This clonotype occurred many times. This chain connects TRBV29-1 to TRBJ1-2, with 8 bases that match TRBD1. With V trimmed by 3 bases and J by 3 bases, 6 bases remained unmatched. Germline V gene lookup returns CDR1 SQVTM and CDR2 ANQGSEA. The CDR3 is 14 amino acids. The CDR3 DNA follows: TGCAGCGTTGACAGGGGGCGCTGGGACTATGGCTACACCTTC. Translating gives CSVDRGRWDYGYTF.

This clonotype was seen a handful of times. V is TRBV7-9 and J is TRBJ1-1; a weak D match, TRBD1 (6 bases). Germline CDR1 reads SEHNR; CDR2 reads FQNEAQ (reference sequence). This CDR3 is built from 15 residues. Between the trimmed V and J ends, which lost 4 bases and 1 base, there was a span of 13 bases. The CDR3 sequence: CASSSIRTANTEAFF. For the CDR3, the DNA is TGTGCCAGCAGCTCGATTCGGACAGCGAACACTGAAGCTTTCTTT.

This clonotype was observed a handful of times. The gene calls are TRBV6-2 or TRBV6-3 and TRBJ1-2, with a tentative D call TRBD1 (5 bases). Trimming took off 2 bases at V and 3 bases at J, with 7 bases between the two ends. The germline V gene encodes CDR1 MNHEY and CDR2 SVGEGT. The CDR3 length is 13 residues. CDR3: CASSYRQYYGYTF. In DNA form, the CDR3 reads TGTGCCAGCAGTTACCGACAGTACTATGGCTACACCTTC.

This clonotype was counted only a few times. V gene TRBV4-1 combines with J gene TRBJ2-1; D remains ambiguous. Trimming took off 1 base at V and 1 base at J, with 2 bases between the two ends. Germline V CDR1 and CDR2: MGHRA, YSYEKL. The CDR3 is made up of 13 amino acids. The CDR3 region has the DNA TGCGCCAGCAGCCAAGCTTCCTACAATGAGCAGTTCTTC. It is translated as CASSQASYNEQFF.

Note on this clonotype: A single base separates this from a much larger clone, so it may be a read error. This likely comes from a read error, as the CDR3 has no conserved phenylalanine or tryptophan at its end. The chain couples TRBV12-5 to TRBJ2-1; TRBD2 matches at 9 bases. Germline values: CDR1 LGHNT, CDR2 FRNRAP. The CDR3 has 16 amino acids. Losses at the gene ends were 4 bases for V and 3 bases for J; bases not matched to a gene: 7. The CDR3 here is CASGSKVAGDYNEQFL. CDR3 DNA sequence: TGTGCTAGTGGTTCCAAAGTAGCGGGAGACTACAATGAGCAGTTCCTC.

This clonotype was counted only a few times. Being one base from a much bigger clone, this may be a read error. The conserved phenylalanine or tryptophan normally closing the CDR3 is absent here, so this likely arose from a read error. The chain has TRBV5-1 and TRBJ1-2; D might be TRBD1 (5 bases). Trimming took 4 bases from V and 2 from J, leaving 12 bases between them. Germline V gene lookup returns CDR1 SGHRS and CDR2 YFSETQ. The CDR3 contains 14 residues. The CDR3 bases are TGCGCCAGCAGCCCATCCCCAGGGAACTATGGCTACACCCTC. It translates to CASSPSPGNYGYTL.

The sample holds a few counts of this clonotype. The rearrangement joins TRBV27 to TRBJ1-4, with 7 bases lining up with TRBD1. The CDR3 has 16 amino acids. Germline V lookup: CDR1 MNHEY, CDR2 SMNVEV (reference sequence). J gave up 2 bases and V 7 bases, and 10 bases lay outside the gene matches. The CDR3 coding sequence is TGTGCCAGCAAGGGAGGACAGGCATTCACTAATGAAAAACTGTTTTTT. Its protein is CASKGGQAFTNEKLFF.

This clonotype has at least ten counts. This chain connects TRBV3-1 to TRBJ1-1, with D perhaps TRBD1 (5 bases). The germline gives CDR1 LGHDT, CDR2 YNNKEL (reference sequence). This CDR3 region has 16 residues. The V end lost 0 bases, the J end lost 0 bases, and 11 bases lay between the germline ends. The CDR3 nucleotides are TGTGCCAGCAGCCAAGATTTAGGGGCCGTGAACACTGAAGCTTTCTTT. This codes for CASSQDLGAVNTEAFF.

This clonotype was counted at least ten times. The CDR3, as DNA: TGTGCCAGCAGCCAACTTCAGGGGCTCTTGATAGAGACCCAGTACTTC. It specifies CASSQLQGLLIETQYF. The V and J genes are TRBV3-1 and TRBJ2-5; the D gene is possibly TRBD1 (6 bases). V gave up 2 bases and J gave up 4 bases, with 17 bases separating them. The CDR3 runs to 16 residues. CDR1 LGHDT and CDR2 YNNKEL come from the germline V gene (reference sequence).